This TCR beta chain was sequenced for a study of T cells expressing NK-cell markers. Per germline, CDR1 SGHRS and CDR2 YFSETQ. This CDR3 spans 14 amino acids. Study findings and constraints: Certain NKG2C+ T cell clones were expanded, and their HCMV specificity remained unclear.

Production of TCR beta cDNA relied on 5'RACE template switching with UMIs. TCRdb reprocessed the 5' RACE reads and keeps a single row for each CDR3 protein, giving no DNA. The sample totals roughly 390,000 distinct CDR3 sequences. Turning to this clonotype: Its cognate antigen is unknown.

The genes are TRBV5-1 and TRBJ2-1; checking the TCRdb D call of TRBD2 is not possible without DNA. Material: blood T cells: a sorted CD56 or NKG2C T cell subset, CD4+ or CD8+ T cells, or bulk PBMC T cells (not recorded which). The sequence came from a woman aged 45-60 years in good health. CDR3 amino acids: CASSLMGRNNEQFF.